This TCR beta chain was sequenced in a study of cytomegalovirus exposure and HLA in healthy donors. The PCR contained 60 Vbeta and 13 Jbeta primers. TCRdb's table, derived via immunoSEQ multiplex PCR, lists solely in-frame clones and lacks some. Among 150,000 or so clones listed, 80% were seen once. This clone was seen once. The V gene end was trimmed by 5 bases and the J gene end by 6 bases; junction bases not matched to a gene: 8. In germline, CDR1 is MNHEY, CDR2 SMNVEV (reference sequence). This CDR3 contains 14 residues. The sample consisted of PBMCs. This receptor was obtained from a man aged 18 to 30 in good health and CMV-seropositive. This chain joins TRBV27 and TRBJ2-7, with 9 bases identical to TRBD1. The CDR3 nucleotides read TGTGCCAGCAGTCCCCCGGGACAGGGTCCCGAGCAGTACTTC. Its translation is CASSPPGQGPEQYF.